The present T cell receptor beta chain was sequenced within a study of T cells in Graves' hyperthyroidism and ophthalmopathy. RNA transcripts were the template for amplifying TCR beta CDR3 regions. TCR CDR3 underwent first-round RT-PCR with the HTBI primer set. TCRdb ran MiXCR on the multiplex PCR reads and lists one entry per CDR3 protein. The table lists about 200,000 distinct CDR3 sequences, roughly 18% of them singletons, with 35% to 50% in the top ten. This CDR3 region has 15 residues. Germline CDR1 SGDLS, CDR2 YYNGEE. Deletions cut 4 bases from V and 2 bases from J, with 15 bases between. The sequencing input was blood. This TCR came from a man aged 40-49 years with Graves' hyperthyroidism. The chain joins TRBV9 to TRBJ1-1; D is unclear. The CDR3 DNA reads TGTGCCAGCAGCCCCCACCCGGGTACCAACACTGAAGCTTTCTTT. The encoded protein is CASSPHPGTNTEAFF.